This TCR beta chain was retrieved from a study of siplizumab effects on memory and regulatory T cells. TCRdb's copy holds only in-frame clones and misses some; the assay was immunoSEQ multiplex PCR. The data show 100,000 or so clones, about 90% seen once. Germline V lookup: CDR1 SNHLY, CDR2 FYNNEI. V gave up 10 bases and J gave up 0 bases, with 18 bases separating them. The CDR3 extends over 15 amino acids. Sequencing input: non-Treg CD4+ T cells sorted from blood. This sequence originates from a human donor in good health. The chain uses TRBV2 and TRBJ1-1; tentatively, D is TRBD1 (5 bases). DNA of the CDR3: TGTGCCACTACGTTTGGGGCGACGGTGAACACTGAAGCTTTCTTT. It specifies CATTFGATVNTEAFF.